This TCR beta chain was obtained from a study of memory CD4+ T cells and cytomegalovirus serostatus. Broader study findings: A US-trained random forest predicted CMV serostatus with median AUC around 0.9.

This table comes from immunoSEQ multiplex PCR, and its TCRdb copy is limited to in-frame clones, with some not included. The data show some 95,000 clones, 80% seen once. A remark on this clone: Its specificity is not known.

Single viable CD3+CD4+CD8-CD45RO+ cells were sorted as the memory CD4+ T cells. Germline V CDR1 and CDR2: MDHEN, SYDVKM. Trimming stripped 7 bases from V and 3 bases from J, with 19 bases between. There are 16 residues in the CDR3. Sequenced material: memory CD4+ T cells from blood. The source is an adult in good health and CMV-seropositive. This chain uses TRBV28 with TRBJ1-5; no clear D. CDR3 region: CASTPHGSGDNQPQHF. The CDR3, as DNA: TGTGCCAGCACCCCGCACGGGTCCGGGGACAATCAGCCCCAGCATTTT.